The 25 T cell receptor beta chains below come from one sample, sequenced in a study of Graves' ophthalmopathy and Graves' hyperthyroidism (dated 2018 in TCRdb). The data were produced on an Illumina HiSeq 2000. TCR beta CDR3 regions were amplified from RNA transcripts for repertoire sequencing. The first round was an RT-PCR using HTBI primers with the Qiagen OneStep RT-PCR kit, and this first round was followed by a second-round multiplex PCR, then size selection and purification. Through fastp at Q25 and MiXCR, TCRdb rebuilt clones from the public reads, retaining in-frame beta chains. Here each entry gathers all rows of one CDR3 protein and keeps the most common genes and DNA. This sample has about 400,000 distinct CDR3 sequences in its table, and roughly 18% of those were observed once. The ten largest clones add up to roughly 1.6% of the sample. The sequenced sample consisted of peripheral blood. The receptors here all came from a woman aged 18-29 years with Graves' ophthalmopathy. Donor details come from another sample of the same person, matched by shared clones.

This clonotype was detected ten times or more. V is TRBV28 and J is TRBJ2-2, with 8 bases that match TRBD1. Germline V gene sequence: CDR1 MDHEN, CDR2 SYDVKM. V trimming: 5 bases; J trimming: 3 bases; junction bases outside the gene matches: 11. CDR3 length equals 17 residues. In DNA, the CDR3 is TGTGCCAGCAGTAAATGGACAGGGAGCGGAGACACCGGGGAGCTGTTTTTT. Its translation: CASSKWTGSGDTGELFF.

This clonotype has a count of ten or more. The chain uses TRBV30 and TRBJ1-1; 8 bases are shared with TRBD1. This CDR3 is 12 amino acids long. The V gene's germline CDR1 is GTSNPN and CDR2 SVGIG (reference sequence). Trimming at V came to 6 bases and at J to 4 bases, leaving 4 bases not matched to a gene. For the CDR3, the DNA is TGTGCCTGTGACAGGGGCGCCACTGAAGCTTTCTTT. It encodes CACDRGATEAFF.

V is TRBV6-1 and J is TRBJ1-5; 10 bases map to TRBD1. The CDR3 consists of 15 residues. The V gene's germline CDR1 is MNHNS and CDR2 SASEGT. V lost 7 bases to trimming and J lost 5 bases; unmatched junction nucleotides: 8. DNA of the CDR3: TGTGCCAGCAAAGAGACAGGGGGCGGATATCAGCCCCAGCATTTT. It yields the protein CASKETGGGYQPQHF.

Regarding this clonotype: One junction end does not reproduce the germline sequence, and a read error may be involved. The chain uses TRBV28 and TRBJ2-7; 12 bases match TRBD2. The CDR3 has 14 amino acids. Germline V gene lookup returns CDR1 MDHEN and CDR2 SYDVKM. This CDR3 is CASSSEPSGRAEDF. CDR3 sequence (DNA): TGTGCCAGCAGTAGTGAACCTAGCGGGAGGGCCGAGGACTTC. The variable domain in full, with the rest retrieved from reference TRBV28 and TRBJ2-7, is DVKVTQSSRYLVKRTGEKVFLECVQDMDHENMFWYRQDPGLGLRLIYFSYDVKMKEKGDIPEGYSVSREKKERFSLILESASTNQTSMYLCASSSEPSGRAEDFGPGTRLTVT.

This clonotype was recorded many times. The V and J genes are TRBV12-3 or TRBV12-4 and TRBJ2-7, with TRBD1 matching over 11 bases. The CDR3 runs 15 residues. With 5 bases clipped from V and 3 bases from J, the junction kept 6 bases outside the gene matches. CDR3 residues: CASSPQDRGLYEQYF. Here the CDR3 DNA reads TGTGCCAGCAGTCCTCAGGACAGGGGGCTCTACGAGCAGTACTTC.

V is TRBV3-1 and J is TRBJ1-1; no firm D call. Per germline, CDR1 LGHDT and CDR2 YNNKEL (reference sequence). The CDR3 has 14 amino acids. Trimming left V 7 bases short and J 3 bases short, with 15 bases between. As DNA, the CDR3 is TGTGCCAGCAATTTGGGCGTCGGGTACACTGAAGCTTTCTTT. It is translated as CASNLGVGYTEAFF.

V and J are TRBV28 and TRBJ2-7; D call uncertain. The CDR3 spans 13 residues. Per germline, CDR1 MDHEN and CDR2 SYDVKM. V was pared by 5 bases and J by 6 bases, with 14 bases between. CDR3: CASSSRLSPEQYF. In nucleotides, the CDR3 is TGTGCCAGCAGTAGTCGTCTATCTCCCGAGCAGTACTTC.

This clonotype was counted many times. J is TRBJ1-5 and V is TRBV5-6; 8 bases are a match to TRBD1. The ends lost 4 bases at V and 10 bases at J; junction bases unmatched: 10. Germline loops: CDR1 SGHDT, CDR2 YYEEEE. The CDR3 loop spans 14 amino acids. The chain's CDR3 is CASSPGQGPGPQHF. The CDR3 DNA is TGTGCCAGCAGCCCAGGACAGGGCCCGGGTCCCCAGCATTTT.

This chain connects TRBV20-1 to TRBJ2-7; D uncertain. Germline values: CDR1 DFQATT, CDR2 SNEGSKA (reference sequence). The CDR3 contains 13 residues. V was shortened by 4 bases and J by 3 bases, with 13 bases between the two germline ends. CDR3: CSATDPSGYEQYF. The CDR3 DNA follows: TGCAGTGCTACGGACCCATCGGGCTACGAGCAGTACTTC.

This clonotype was counted at least ten times. This rearrangement joins TRBV6-2 or TRBV6-3 to TRBJ2-7, with a weak D call TRBD2 (5 bases). This CDR3 region has 15 residues. Trimming stripped 5 bases from V and 1 base from J, with 15 bases between. Germline-derived CDR1 and CDR2 are MNHEY and SVGEGT. Here the CDR3 reads CASSHGLLDSYEQYF. The CDR3 DNA reads TGTGCCAGCAGTCATGGACTCCTGGATTCCTACGAGCAGTACTTC.

The chain uses TRBV6-2 or TRBV6-3 and TRBJ2-2; 8 bases map to TRBD2. Looked up from germline, CDR1 is MNHEY and CDR2 is SVGEGT. There are 13 residues in the CDR3. Trimming removed 6 bases from V and 6 bases from J; junction bases left unmatched: 3. CDR3 DNA: TGTGCCAGCAGGTGGACTAGCCCCGGGGAGCTGTTTTTT. It specifies CASRWTSPGELFF.

At least ten counts were recorded for this clonotype. The chain is built from TRBV6-2 or TRBV6-3 and TRBJ2-5; the D gene is possibly TRBD1 (6 bases). The CDR3 contains 15 residues. V shed 7 bases and J shed 1 base, with 16 bases lying between them. In germline, CDR1 is MNHEY, CDR2 SVGEGT. The CDR3 DNA reads TGTGCCAGCAAGTGGCAGGGGTATTCCCAAGAGACCCAGTACTTC. Its translation: CASKWQGYSQETQYF.

This clonotype came up many times. J is TRBJ1-5 and V is TRBV20-1, with D tentatively TRBD1 (5 bases). The CDR3 is made up of 14 amino acids. Trimming pared 4 bases from V and 4 bases from J, leaving 14 bases between. CDR1 DFQATT and CDR2 SNEGSKA come from the germline V gene (reference sequence). CDR3 coding DNA: TGCAGTGCTACGCCCCGACAGATGAATCAGCCCCAGCATTTT. As protein: CSATPRQMNQPQHF.

This clonotype was counted at least ten times. This sequence joins TRBV6-2 or TRBV6-3 and TRBJ2-7; TRBD1 matches at 8 bases. CDR1 is MNHEY and CDR2 is SVGEGT in the germline V gene. The V and J ends lost 6 bases and 3 bases, in that order; junction bases with no gene match: 7. There are 14 residues in the CDR3. CDR3 loop: CASSDRGMGYEQYF. For the CDR3, the DNA is TGTGCCAGCAGCGACAGGGGTATGGGCTACGAGCAGTACTTC.

This clonotype was seen at least ten times. The rearrangement joins TRBV7-2 to TRBJ1-5; a possible D gene is TRBD1 (5 bases). Germline CDR1 and CDR2: SGHTA and FQGNSA. This CDR3 comprises 14 residues. Trimming took 5 bases from V and 4 from J, leaving 12 bases between them. The CDR3 DNA follows: TGTGCCAGCAGCCCGCGGGACGCTAATCAGCCCCAGCATTTT. This codes for CASSPRDANQPQHF. Combining the CDR3 with reference TRBV7-2 and TRBJ1-5 gives the whole variable domain GAGVSQSPSNKVTEKGKDVELRCDPISGHTALYWYRQSLGQGLEFLIYFQGNSAPDKSGLPSDRFSAERTGGSVSTLTIQRTQQEDSAVYLCASSPRDANQPQHFGDGTRLSIL.

This clonotype was seen many times. This rearrangement joins TRBV2 to TRBJ1-1, with D possibly TRBD1 on 5 matching bases. CDR1 and CDR2 (germline): SNHLY, FYNNEI. V was shortened by 9 bases and J by 1 base, with 12 bases between the two germline ends. The CDR3 spans 13 residues. The CDR3 reads CARRVGTNTEAFF. The DNA for the CDR3 is TGTGCCAGGAGGGTTGGGACGAACACTGAAGCTTTCTTT.

This clonotype was recorded at least ten times. The chain combines TRBV29-1 with TRBJ2-7; a possible D gene is TRBD2 (5 bases). The V end lost 5 bases, the J end lost 3 bases, and 14 bases lay between the germline ends. Germline V lookup: CDR1 SQVTM, CDR2 ANQGSEA. CDR3 length equals 13 residues. DNA of the CDR3: TGCAGCGTTCGAGAGGGAAGCCACTACGAGCAGTACTTC. Encoded protein: CSVREGSHYEQYF.

This clonotype was observed many times. The V gene is TRBV20-1, the J gene TRBJ1-2; D is undetermined. The V gene lost 3 bases and the J gene lost 7 bases, with 0 bases spanning the gap. Germline V gene lookup returns CDR1 DFQATT and CDR2 SNEGSKA (reference sequence). This CDR3 has 8 residues. CDR3 sequence: CSASGYTF. The CDR3 DNA sequence: TGCAGTGCTAGTGGCTACACCTTC.

This clonotype has a count of ten or more. This rearrangement joins TRBV10-3 to TRBJ1-5; maybe TRBD1 (5 bases). The germline V and J ends were trimmed by 4 bases and 9 bases, with 16 bases remaining between them. This CDR3 has 14 amino acids. CDR1 is ENHRY, CDR2 SYGVKD, per germline. CDR3 amino acids: CAISGGGLEGPQHF. The CDR3 nucleotides read TGTGCCATCAGTGGGGGCGGTCTGGAGGGGCCCCAGCATTTT.

This clonotype was recorded at least ten times. The rearrangement joins TRBV6-4 to TRBJ2-2, with a tentative D call TRBD2 (6 bases). Between the trimmed V and J ends, which lost 5 bases and 6 bases, there was a span of 25 bases. This CDR3 region has 18 residues. CDR1 is MRHNA, CDR2 SNTAGT, per germline. This CDR3 reads CASSPRLLAGGPPGELFF. CDR3 DNA sequence: TGTGCCAGCAGTCCCCGACTTCTAGCAGGAGGGCCCCCCGGGGAGCTGTTTTTT.

The sample holds many counts of this clonotype. The genes are TRBV6-5 and TRBJ2-7; maybe TRBD2 (5 bases). Between the trimmed V and J ends, which lost 4 bases and 3 bases, there was a span of 16 bases. The CDR3 has 15 residues. Per the germline V gene, CDR1 is MNHEY and CDR2 is SVGAGI. The CDR3 spells CASSLSGGFLYEQYF. The CDR3 region has the DNA TGTGCCAGCAGTTTATCAGGAGGTTTTCTCTACGAGCAGTACTTC.

This sequence joins TRBV28 and TRBJ2-7, with D possibly matching TRBD2 (7 bases). Germline values: CDR1 MDHEN, CDR2 SYDVKM. CDR3 length: 17 amino acids. V was clipped by 3 bases and J by 3 bases, with 21 bases between them. The CDR3 DNA sequence: TGTGCCAGCAGTTTTCCTCTAGCTAAGGGAGGGGGCTACGAGCAGTACTTC. It codes for CASSFPLAKGGGYEQYF.

This clonotype occurred many times. The rearrangement uses TRBV6-2 or TRBV6-3 and TRBJ1-5; D is possibly TRBD1 (6 bases). Germline V gene data show CDR1 as MNHEY and CDR2 as SVGEGT. This CDR3 contains 14 residues. V was trimmed by 6 bases and J by 0 bases, leaving 9 bases between them. CDR3 residues: CASSRQASNQPQHF. The CDR3 region has the DNA TGTGCCAGCAGCAGACAGGCTAGCAATCAGCCCCAGCATTTT.

V usage is TRBV6-9 and J usage is TRBJ2-4; 9 bases fit TRBD1. This CDR3 spans 13 amino acids. Losses at the gene ends were 2 bases for V and 14 bases for J; bases not matched to a gene: 7. Germline assignment: CDR1 MNHGY and CDR2 SVAAGI. The CDR3 spells CASSYVRQGDKYF. The CDR3 region has the DNA TGTGCCAGCAGTTATGTGCGACAGGGGGACAAGTACTTC.

The chain joins TRBV7-9 to TRBJ2-7, with D tentatively TRBD1 (5 bases). The V gene lost 6 bases and the J gene lost 2 bases, with 14 bases spanning the gap. The CDR3 covers 14 residues. The germline V gene encodes CDR1 SEHNR and CDR2 FQNEAQ (reference sequence). As DNA, the CDR3 is TGTGCCAGCAGAGGGCAGATGGGGCCCTACGAGCAGTACTTC. Amino acids: CASRGQMGPYEQYF.